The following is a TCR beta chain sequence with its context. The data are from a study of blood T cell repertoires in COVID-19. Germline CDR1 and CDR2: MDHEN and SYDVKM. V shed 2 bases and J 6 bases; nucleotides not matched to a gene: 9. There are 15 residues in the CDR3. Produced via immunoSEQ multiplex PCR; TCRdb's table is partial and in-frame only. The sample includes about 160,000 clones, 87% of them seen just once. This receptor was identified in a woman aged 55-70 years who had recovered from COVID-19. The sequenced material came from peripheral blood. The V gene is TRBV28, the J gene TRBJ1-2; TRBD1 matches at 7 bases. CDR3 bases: TGTGCCAGCAGTTTAAGCCCCGGACAGGCTCATGGCTACACCTTC. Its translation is CASSLSPGQAHGYTF.